This T cell receptor (beta chain) was retrieved from a study of type 1 regulatory T cells. Study information: T-allo10 is an in vitro-generated, Tr1-enriched CD4 T cell product specific for alloantigen.

Remarks on this clonotype: What it binds is not known. The germline gene is not matched at one end of the junction; a read error may be the cause.

The CDR3 covers 14 residues. Germline V CDR1 and CDR2: SGHTA, FQGTGA. MiXCR was run by TCRdb on the reads, yielding one entry per CDR3 protein. The sample consists of tens of thousands of distinct CDR3 sequences, over 50% of them appearing once. The V gene is TRBV7-3, the J gene TRBJ1-1; no definite D call. The specimen was cultured non-Tr1 T cells, either the whole culture or a sorted T cell fraction (not recorded which). The clonotype originates from a human donor in good health. Here the CDR3 DNA reads TGTGCCAGCAGGACGGACGCATGGAACACTGAAGGTTTCTTT. It codes for CASRTDAWNTEGFF.